The 21 T cell receptor beta chains presented below share a single source sample, sequenced in a study of shared clonotypes between healthy human individuals. Using immunoSEQ multiplex PCR, the repertoire was profiled, and TCRdb retains in-frame clones only, with some absent. The sample shows some 800,000 clones, nearly 95% of them seen only once. Naive-designated CD8 cells lacked CD45RO, were positively enriched for CCR7, and omitted terminally differentiated effector memory CD45RA+ cells. The sample was naive CD8+ T cells sorted from blood. The receptor set was obtained from a man younger than 45 in good health.

The V and J genes are TRBV27 and TRBJ1-5; D may be TRBD1 (6 bases). Germline CDR1 is MNHEY and CDR2 is SMNVEV (reference sequence). This CDR3 region has 15 residues. V lost 6 bases and J lost 4, with 16 bases in between. The CDR3 spells CASSQWAGANQPQHF. CDR3 DNA sequence: TGTGCCAGCAGCCAATGGGCGGGGGCAAATCAGCCCCAGCATTTT.

The table lists this clone with a count of one. The genes are TRBV18 and TRBJ1-5; 10 bases agree with TRBD1. V shed 3 bases, J shed 0 bases, and the junction held 17 bases outside the gene matches. There are 21 residues in the CDR3. Germline CDR1 and CDR2: KGHSH and LQKENI. The CDR3 region has the DNA TGTGCCAGCTCACCGACCCCAAGTCGGGACAGGGGTATCAATAGCAATCAGCCCCAGCATTTT. As protein: CASSPTPSRDRGINSNQPQHF. Drawing the rest from reference TRBV18 and TRBJ1-5, the complete variable domain is NAGVMQNPRHLVRRRGQEARLRCSPMKGHSHVYWYRQLPEEGLKFMVYLQKENIIDESGMPKERFSAEFPKEGPSILRIQQVVRGDSAAYFCASSPTPSRDRGINSNQPQHFGDGTRLSIL.

The chain recombines TRBV28 with TRBJ2-3, with 9 bases matching TRBD2. Per germline, CDR1 MDHEN and CDR2 SYDVKM. This CDR3 contains 17 residues. Trimming removed 5 bases from V and 6 bases from J; junction bases left unmatched: 15. The CDR3 loop is CASSPWVAGEGEDTQYF. CDR3 bases: TGTGCCAGCAGTCCCTGGGTAGCGGGAGAGGGTGAGGATACGCAGTATTTT.

This clone appeared a single time. Here the CDR3 reads CASSLGDVFTYEQYF. The CDR3 DNA follows: TGTGCCAGCAGCTTGGGGGACGTTTTCACCTACGAGCAGTACTTC. The rearrangement uses TRBV5-4 and TRBJ2-7; either TRBD1 or TRBD2 may fit D (5 bases each). Trimming shortened V by 0 bases and J by 2 bases, and 12 bases separated the two germline ends. The CDR3 is 15 amino acids. Germline V gives CDR1 SGHNT, CDR2 YYREEE (reference sequence).

The J gene is TRBJ2-3, the V gene TRBV5-1; a weak D match, TRBD1 (5 bases). Deletions cut 3 bases from V and 2 bases from J, with 7 bases between. Germline CDR1 is SGHRS and CDR2 is YFSETQ. The CDR3 length is 13 residues. This chain's CDR3 is CASSSDNTDTQYF. Written as DNA, the CDR3 is TGCGCCAGCAGCTCGGACAACACAGATACGCAGTATTTT. Variable domain in full (rest from reference TRBV5-1 and TRBJ2-3): KAGVTQTPRYLIKTRGQQVTLSCSPISGHRSVSWYQQTPGQGLQFLFEYFSETQRNKGNFPGRFSGRQFSNSRSEMNVSTLELGDSALYLCASSSDNTDTQYFGPGTRLTVL.

This clone was observed once. This chain joins TRBV27 and TRBJ2-3; D is unclear. From germline, CDR1 is MNHEY and CDR2 SMNVEV (reference sequence). Trimming shortened V by 10 bases and J by 2 bases, and 16 bases separated the two germline ends. The CDR3 has 14 amino acids. This CDR3 reads CATGPPRATDTQYF. The DNA of the CDR3 is TGTGCCACCGGACCCCCCCGGGCCACAGATACGCAGTATTTT.

The V gene is TRBV7-8, the J gene TRBJ1-1, with 9 bases lining up with TRBD1. Germline V CDR1 and CDR2: SGHVS, FQNEAQ. This CDR3 has 18 amino acids. The V segment lost 0 bases and the J segment 0 bases; nucleotides outside the gene matches: 8. The CDR3 loop is CASSLARGTGHMNTEAFF. Written as DNA, the CDR3 is TGTGCCAGCAGCTTAGCGCGGGGGACAGGGCACATGAACACTGAAGCTTTCTTT.

About this clone: Other DNA variants within this sample encode the same CDR3. This chain joins TRBV11-2 and TRBJ2-7; tentatively, D is TRBD1 or TRBD2 (6 bases each). The CDR3 has 13 amino acids. The V gene's germline CDR1 is SGHAT and CDR2 FQNNGV. The germline V and J ends were trimmed by 5 bases and 2 bases, with 10 bases remaining between them. CDR3 DNA: TGTGCCAGCAGCCCGGGGGCCACCTACGAGCAGTACTTC. Its protein product is CASSPGATYEQYF.

The V call is TRBV9, the J call TRBJ2-2; 9 nucleotides align to TRBD1. The germline V gene encodes CDR1 SGDLS and CDR2 YYNGEE. CDR3 length equals 17 residues. The J segment lost 0 bases and the V segment lost 4 bases, leaving 7 bases of the junction unmatched. CDR3 DNA: TGTGCCAGCAGCTTAACGCGGGACAGGGCGAACACCGGGGAGCTGTTTTTT. Protein sequence: CASSLTRDRANTGELFF.

V and J are TRBV7-2 and TRBJ2-3; D might be TRBD2 (6 bases). CDR1 is SGHTA, CDR2 FQGNSA, per germline. CDR3 length: 18 amino acids. Trimming took 1 base from V and 0 from J, leaving 17 bases between them. The CDR3 here is CASSLVVWRGPSTDTQYF. DNA for the CDR3: TGTGCCAGCAGCTTAGTCGTTTGGCGGGGACCTAGCACAGATACGCAGTATTTT. The full variable domain, with the rest looked up from reference TRBV7-2 and TRBJ2-3, is GAGVSQSPSNKVTEKGKDVELRCDPISGHTALYWYRQSLGQGLEFLIYFQGNSAPDKSGLPSDRFSAERTGGSVSTLTIQRTQQEDSAVYLCASSLVVWRGPSTDTQYFGPGTRLTVL.

CDR3 residues: CASSGGTGVAETQYF. The CDR3 region has the DNA TGTGCCAGCAGCGGCGGGACAGGGGTAGCAGAGACCCAGTACTTC. J is TRBJ2-5 and V is TRBV9; 10 nucleotides agree with TRBD1. The length of the CDR3 is 15 residues. Germline V CDR1 and CDR2: SGDLS, YYNGEE. V shed 3 bases and J 4 bases; nucleotides not matched to a gene: 6. The entire variable domain, with the rest obtained from reference TRBV9 and TRBJ2-5, is as follows: DSGVTQTPKHLITATGQRVTLRCSPRSGDLSVYWYQQSLDQGLQFLIQYYNGEERAKGNILERFSAQQFPDLHSELNLSSLELGDSALYFCASSGGTGVAETQYFGPGTRLLVL.

CDR3 in amino acids: CASSNRDVGINEQFF. The CDR3 bases are TGTGCCAGTAGTAACCGGGACGTTGGAATAAATGAGCAGTTCTTC. The gene calls are TRBV19 and TRBJ2-1, with D tentatively TRBD1 or TRBD2 (5 bases each). The CDR3 is made up of 15 amino acids. Trimming pared 4 bases from V and 7 bases from J, leaving 17 bases between. Germline CDR1 is LNHDA and CDR2 is SQIVND (reference sequence).

CDR3 sequence: CASSSTSGGTDTQYF. DNA for the CDR3: TGTGCCAGCAGCTCGACTAGCGGGGGCACAGATACGCAGTATTTT. The rearrangement joins TRBV5-4 to TRBJ2-3; 11 bases match TRBD2. Germline V gene data show CDR1 as SGHNT and CDR2 as YYREEE (reference sequence). Germline trimming cut 3 bases from V and 1 base from J; bases unmatched to any gene: 1. This CDR3 comprises 15 residues.

This chain links TRBV7-9 with TRBJ2-5, with TRBD1 matching 7 bases. Trimming removed 5 bases from V and 5 bases from J; junction bases left unmatched: 8. The CDR3 length is 14 residues. Germline assignment: CDR1 SEHNR and CDR2 FQNEAQ (reference sequence). The CDR3 DNA follows: TGTGCCAGCAGCCCCCCGACAGGGTGGGAGACCCAGTACTTC. Translating gives CASSPPTGWETQYF.

For the CDR3, the DNA is TGTGCCAGCAGTGAATTTTTAAATGGGCAGACCCAAGAGACCCAGTACTTC. Translated, it gives CASSEFLNGQTQETQYF. This sequence joins TRBV6-1 and TRBJ2-5; D call uncertain. The CDR3 sequence is 17 residues long. CDR1 and CDR2 (germline): MNHNS, SASEGT. V was pared by 2 bases and J by 1 base, with 17 bases between.

The chain recombines TRBV11-2 with TRBJ2-7, with TRBD1 identical over 8 bases. After removal of 5 bases from V and 5 bases from J, the junction contained 5 bases not matched to a gene. This CDR3 region has 13 residues. CDR1 SGHAT and CDR2 FQNNGV come from the germline V gene. The CDR3 coding sequence is TGTGCCAGCAGCCCCGGGACAGGACACGAGCAGTACTTC. This gives the protein CASSPGTGHEQYF.

The chain has TRBV6-6 and TRBJ2-7, with D unclear. Trimming removed 4 bases from V and 1 base from J, with 8 bases in between. The CDR3 consists of 13 residues. Germline values: CDR1 MNHNY, CDR2 SVGAGI (reference sequence). The CDR3 loop reads CASSWEGSYEQYF. The CDR3 DNA is TGTGCCAGCAGTTGGGAAGGGTCCTACGAGCAGTACTTC.

This chain joins TRBV11-2 and TRBJ1-1, with TRBD1 as a possible D gene (6 bases). Trimming took off 4 bases at V and 5 bases at J, with 20 bases between the two ends. This CDR3 has 16 residues. From germline, CDR1 is SGHAT and CDR2 FQNNGV. CDR3 amino acids: CASSSTEGRGNTEAFF. CDR3 sequence (DNA): TGTGCCAGCAGCTCCACAGAAGGGAGGGGGAATACTGAAGCTTTCTTT. The variable domain in full, with the rest retrieved from reference TRBV11-2 and TRBJ1-1, is EAGVAQSPRYKIIEKRQSVAFWCNPISGHATLYWYQQILGQGPKLLIQFQNNGVVDDSQLPKDRFSAERLKGVDSTLKIQPAKLEDSAVYLCASSSTEGRGNTEAFFGQGTRLTVV.

The rearrangement links TRBV7-8 to TRBJ2-1; 7 bases fit TRBD2. The CDR3 is 16 amino acids. The V and J ends lost 1 base and 10 bases, in that order; junction bases with no gene match: 13. Looked up from germline, CDR1 is SGHVS and CDR2 is FQNEAQ. The CDR3 bases are TGTGCCAGCAGCTTAGGCGGGACTACGGGGCAGAGGGAGCAGTTCTTC. Its protein is CASSLGGTTGQREQFF.

This clone was seen once. The rearrangement links TRBV4-3 to TRBJ2-1, with D perhaps given as TRBD1 or TRBD2 (5 bases each). Trimming shortened V by 0 bases and J by 5 bases, and 14 bases separated the two germline ends. Germline CDR1 LGHNA, CDR2 YSLEER. CDR3 length equals 16 residues. The CDR3 nucleotides are TGCGCCAGCAGCCAAGATCGGGTCGGGGCTAACAATGAGCAGTTCTTC. Amino acids: CASSQDRVGANNEQFF.

V usage is TRBV19 and J usage is TRBJ1-5, with D perhaps TRBD1 (6 bases). Germline lookup yields CDR1 LNHDA and CDR2 SQIVND (reference sequence). V lost 9 bases, J lost 2 bases, and 8 bases lay in between. This CDR3 has 12 amino acids. CDR3 sequence reads: CASGGGNQPQHF. The CDR3 DNA reads TGTGCCAGCGGGGGCGGCAATCAGCCCCAGCATTTT.